The 29 T cell receptor beta chains listed next were all sequenced from one sample in a study of T cell repertoires in cytomegalovirus infection (dated by TCRdb to the late 2010s). TCRdb names Illumina HiSeq 1500 as the instrument used. TCRdb took the public reads, trimmed them with fastp at Q25, ran MiXCR for clone calling and kept in-frame beta chains. Every entry covers one CDR3 protein and lists the most common genes and DNA from its rows. For this sample there are more than 500,000 distinct CDR3 sequences; about 15% appear just once. Approximately 24% of the sample rests with the top ten. Sequenced material: CD8+ T cells from PBMCs. These receptors all stem from a human donor in good health (CMV status not recorded). Some clones in this sample may be carry-over from other donors' samples.

This clonotype showed up just a few times. The chain uses TRBV27 and TRBJ1-1; 9 nucleotides align to TRBD1. The CDR3 has 15 residues. Germline trimming cut 5 bases from V and 6 bases from J; bases unmatched to any gene: 10. CDR1 is MNHEY and CDR2 is SMNVEV in the germline V gene (reference sequence). The CDR3 sequence: CASSAPGQGRAEAFF. The CDR3 DNA is TGTGCCAGCAGTGCCCCGGGACAGGGCCGGGCTGAAGCTTTCTTT.

The sample holds a few counts of this clonotype. This rearrangement joins TRBV2 to TRBJ2-2, with a possible D match to TRBD1 (5 bases). This CDR3 spans 15 amino acids. The V end lost 7 bases, the J end lost 0 bases, and 12 bases lay between the germline ends. Germline CDR1 SNHLY, CDR2 FYNNEI. CDR3 sequence: CASTRQRPNTGELFF. CDR3 sequence (DNA): TGTGCCAGCACGAGACAGAGACCGAACACCGGGGAGCTGTTTTTT.

The chain uses TRBV9 and TRBJ2-1; 9 bases fit TRBD2. Germline V gene data show CDR1 as SGDLS and CDR2 as YYNGEE. CDR3 size: 15 residues. Trimming took 0 bases from V and 7 from J; bases not matched to a gene: 5. The CDR3 DNA reads TGTGCCAGCAGCGTAGGCGGGGGGGCAGGGAATGAGCAGTTCTTC. This translates into CASSVGGGAGNEQFF.

The chain joins TRBV6-1 to TRBJ2-1, with 12 bases fitting TRBD2. The CDR3 has 15 amino acids. Trimming took 1 base from V and 9 from J; bases not matched to a gene: 4. The germline CDR1 and CDR2 sequences are MNHNS and SASEGT. DNA for the CDR3: TGTGCCAGCAGTGAAGGACTAGCGGGAGAAGGTGAGCAGTTCTTC. It specifies CASSEGLAGEGEQFF.

This clonotype was detected many times. The J gene is TRBJ2-7, the V gene TRBV7-3; TRBD1 agrees at 9 bases. Per germline, CDR1 SGHTA and CDR2 FQGTGA. The CDR3 extends over 16 amino acids. With V trimmed by 0 bases and J by 2 bases, 5 bases remained unmatched. The DNA for the CDR3 is TGTGCCAGCAGCTTAACGACAGGGGGACCGGCCTACGAGCAGTACTTC. This encodes CASSLTTGGPAYEQYF.

Concerning this clonotype itself: This clone may be a read error of a much larger clone one base away. CDR3 bases: TGTGCCAGCAGTTTTAGGGGGGGCACGCAGTATTTT. Translating it yields CASSFRGGTQYF. This chain connects TRBV27 to TRBJ2-3, with D perhaps TRBD2 (7 bases). Trimming removed 3 bases at V and 9 bases at J, with 10 bases between. This CDR3 spans 12 amino acids. Germline-derived CDR1 and CDR2 are MNHEY and SMNVEV (reference sequence).

This clonotype was picked up many times. The V call is TRBV6-1, the J call TRBJ1-1, with TRBD1 matching 9 bases. CDR3 length: 16 amino acids. V shed 0 bases, J shed 2 bases, and the junction held 4 bases outside the gene matches. CDR1 is MNHNS, CDR2 SASEGT, per germline. For the CDR3, the DNA is TGTGCCAGCAGTGAAGCATGGGGACAGGGCAACACTGAAGCTTTCTTT. Its protein is CASSEAWGQGNTEAFF.

V usage is TRBV12-3 or TRBV12-4 and J usage is TRBJ1-5, with D tentatively TRBD1 (5 bases). There are 12 residues in the CDR3. The V gene lost 7 bases and the J gene lost 9 bases, with 13 bases spanning the gap. CDR3 nucleotides: TGTGCCAGCACCCAGGGTTCCGGGCCCCAGCATTTT. Residues: CASTQGSGPQHF.

This clonotype was found a few times. The chain uses TRBV7-9 and TRBJ1-6; D remains unclear. Germline lookup yields CDR1 SEHNR and CDR2 FQNEAQ (reference sequence). V lost 3 bases, J lost 13 bases, and 16 bases lay in between. This CDR3 comprises 14 residues. CDR3 amino acids: CASSFGQAEFPLHF. In DNA form, the CDR3 reads TGTGCCAGCAGCTTCGGTCAGGCGGAATTTCCCCTCCACTTT.

A remark on this clonotype: The missing conserved phenylalanine or tryptophan at the end of this CDR3 makes a read error likely. V gene TRBV19 combines with J gene TRBJ1-1; 7 bases agree with TRBD1. V trimming: 5 bases; J trimming: 1 base; junction bases outside the gene matches: 4. CDR1 is LNHDA, CDR2 SQIVND, per germline (reference sequence). This CDR3 contains 14 residues. The CDR3 region has the DNA TGTGCCAGTAGTCCGGGACAGCCGAACACTGAAGCTTTCTAT. Translating it yields CASSPGQPNTEAFY.

This clonotype was observed a handful of times. The chain recombines TRBV28 with TRBJ2-2; unclear D gene. Deletions cut 7 bases from V and 1 base from J, with 7 bases between. The CDR3 consists of 13 residues. CDR1 and CDR2 from the germline V gene are MDHEN and SYDVKM. CDR3 loop: CASTSKNTGELFF. CDR3 sequence (DNA): TGTGCCAGCACCTCTAAGAACACCGGGGAGCTGTTTTTT.

As to this clonotype: A much larger clonotype is one base distant, so this may be a read error. This rearrangement joins TRBV5-5 to TRBJ2-3; unclear D gene. In germline, CDR1 is SGHKS, CDR2 YYEKEE (reference sequence). This CDR3 spans 15 amino acids. V was trimmed by 4 bases and J by 7 bases, leaving 19 bases between them. The CDR3 is CASSRYYGSVYTQYF. In DNA, the CDR3 is TGTGCCAGCAGCAGGTACTACGGGTCGGTATATACGCAGTATTTT.

This clonotype was recorded a few times. This chain joins TRBV11-2 and TRBJ1-2; D is possibly TRBD1 (6 bases). Germline CDR1 reads SGHAT; CDR2 reads FQNNGV. This CDR3 contains 11 residues. Trimming left V 5 bases short and J 14 bases short, with 15 bases between. CDR3 nucleotide sequence: TGTGCCAGCAGCCCAGGGGTCGCGGGTACCTTC. This encodes CASSPGVAGTF.

Note on this clonotype: Relative to the germline gene, one junction end is altered; a read error may explain this. This chain connects TRBV12-3 or TRBV12-4 to TRBJ2-2; either TRBD1 or TRBD2 may fit D (5 bases each). This CDR3 is 13 amino acids long. DNA of the CDR3: TGTGCCAGCAGTTTAGTGGACACCGGGGATCTGTTTTTT. This codes for CASSLVDTGDLFF.

The table lists this clonotype with a few counts. The rearrangement links TRBV6-5 to TRBJ1-2, with a weak D call TRBD1 (6 bases). The CDR3 contains 15 residues. The V gene's germline CDR1 is MNHEY and CDR2 SVGAGI. V gave up 0 bases and J gave up 3 bases, with 11 bases separating them. CDR3 in amino acids: CASSYSSGDHYGYTF. In nucleotides, the CDR3 is TGTGCCAGCAGTTACTCTTCAGGGGATCACTATGGCTACACCTTC.

This clonotype appeared a few times. This chain joins TRBV18 and TRBJ2-1; TRBD2 matches 8 bases. The CDR3 covers 16 residues. CDR1 and CDR2 (germline): KGHSH, LQKENI. With V trimmed by 7 bases and J by 8 bases, 16 bases remained unmatched. The CDR3 sequence is CASYSPFGRAMHEQFF. The CDR3 DNA follows: TGTGCCAGCTACTCACCATTCGGGAGGGCCATGCATGAGCAGTTCTTC.

This clonotype was recorded a few times. The rearrangement links TRBV7-9 to TRBJ2-3; TRBD2 matches 7 bases. V lost 5 bases and J lost 3; bases outside the gene matches: 2. This CDR3 region has 13 residues. From germline, CDR1 is SEHNR and CDR2 FQNEAQ (reference sequence). CDR3 in DNA: TGTGCCAGCAGCCAACTAGCGACAGATACGCAGTATTTT. Translating gives CASSQLATDTQYF.

This clonotype showed up many times. This chain joins TRBV7-9 and TRBJ1-1; no firm D call. The length of the CDR3 is 16 residues. The germline V gene has CDR1 SEHNR and CDR2 FQNEAQ (reference sequence). V was pared by 2 bases and J by 1 base, with 14 bases between. CDR3 sequence reads: CASSLKKGPKNTEAFF. The CDR3, as DNA: TGTGCCAGCAGCTTAAAAAAAGGACCAAAGAACACTGAAGCTTTCTTT.

This clonotype has a handful of counts. The chain joins TRBV5-1 to TRBJ1-1, with D possibly TRBD1 on 6 matching bases. This CDR3 is 11 amino acids long. The V and J ends lost 4 bases and 9 bases respectively, with 10 bases between them. Germline V gene sequence: CDR1 SGHRS, CDR2 YFSETQ. Here the CDR3 reads CASSRGTQAFF. The CDR3 nucleotides are TGCGCCAGCAGCAGAGGGACACAAGCTTTCTTT. Full variable domain (remainder filled in from reference TRBV5-1 and TRBJ1-1): KAGVTQTPRYLIKTRGQQVTLSCSPISGHRSVSWYQQTPGQGLQFLFEYFSETQRNKGNFPGRFSGRQFSNSRSEMNVSTLELGDSALYLCASSRGTQAFFGQGTRLTVV.

There are many counts of this clonotype. CDR3 loop: CASSAAGSNTEAFF. In nucleotides, the CDR3 is TGTGCCAGCAGTGCCGCGGGGTCGAACACTGAAGCTTTCTTT. V and J are TRBV27 and TRBJ1-1; D ambiguous. Trimming shortened V by 5 bases and J by 1 base, and 11 bases separated the two germline ends. Germline-derived CDR1 and CDR2 are MNHEY and SMNVEV (reference sequence). The CDR3 extends over 14 amino acids.

This clonotype was counted only a few times. V and J are TRBV4-1 and TRBJ2-1; possible D gene TRBD1, 5 bases. From germline, CDR1 is MGHRA and CDR2 YSYEKL. The CDR3 runs 14 residues. Deletions cut 0 bases from V and 5 bases from J, with 8 bases between. The CDR3: CASSQDQGHNEQFF. CDR3 coding DNA: TGCGCCAGCAGCCAAGATCAGGGTCACAATGAGCAGTTCTTC.

This clonotype was recorded a few times. This chain uses TRBV6-2 or TRBV6-3 with TRBJ2-3, with 7 bases matching TRBD2. This CDR3 has 15 amino acids. Germline trimming cut 7 bases from V and 0 bases from J; bases unmatched to any gene: 7. In germline, CDR1 is MNHEY, CDR2 SVGEGT. The DNA for the CDR3 is TGTGCCAGCACTCCCAGCGGGGCTAGCACAGATACGCAGTATTTT. This translates into CASTPSGASTDTQYF.

The chain employs TRBV12-3 or TRBV12-4 and TRBJ1-6; 8 positions agree with TRBD1. V trimming: 3 bases; J trimming: 9 bases; junction bases outside the gene matches: 13. CDR3 length: 17 amino acids. The CDR3 protein is CASSFSGQGAIGSPLHF. CDR3 nucleotides: TGTGCCAGCAGTTTCTCCGGGCAGGGGGCTATCGGTTCACCCCTCCACTTT.

This clonotype was detected many times. The genes are TRBV11-2 and TRBJ2-3, with 10 bases matching TRBD2. The germline gives CDR1 SGHAT, CDR2 FQNNGV. The V and J ends lost 0 bases and 6 bases, in that order; junction bases with no gene match: 6. The CDR3 length is 16 residues. CDR3 region: CASSLESGGAMDTQYF. The CDR3 DNA is TGTGCCAGCAGCTTAGAAAGCGGGGGGGCAATGGATACGCAGTATTTT.

This clonotype has just a few counts. The chain uses TRBV14 and TRBJ2-4, with TRBD2 as a possible D gene (5 bases). Trimming left V 0 bases short and J 2 bases short, with 11 bases between. Germline CDR1 reads SGHDN; CDR2 reads FVKESK. The CDR3 is made up of 16 amino acids. The chain's CDR3 is CASSQDGERSKNIQYF. The CDR3 DNA is TGTGCCAGCAGCCAAGATGGGGAGAGGTCCAAAAACATTCAGTACTTC.

A few counts support this clonotype. The chain links TRBV2 to TRBJ2-7, with 8 bases matching TRBD1. Germline assignment: CDR1 SNHLY and CDR2 FYNNEI. Trimming removed 3 bases from V and 0 bases from J; junction bases left unmatched: 4. CDR3 length: 15 residues. The CDR3 loop reads CASSDRQGISYEQYF. The CDR3 DNA reads TGTGCCAGCAGTGATAGACAGGGGATCTCCTACGAGCAGTACTTC.

This clonotype has at least ten counts. An end of the junction differs from the germline gene, which may be a read error. J is TRBJ1-2 and V is TRBV11-1, with D perhaps matching TRBD1 (6 bases). This CDR3 has 16 amino acids. Per the germline V gene, CDR1 is SGHAT and CDR2 is FQDESV (reference sequence). The CDR3 reads CASSLAEGPGAYGYTF. CDR3 nucleotides: TGTGCCAGCAGCCTAGCGGAAGGGCCGGGGGCCTATGGCTACACCTTC.

The chain couples TRBV28 to TRBJ2-1, with D perhaps TRBD2 (6 bases). The CDR3 length is 16 residues. The V end lost 5 bases, the J end lost 1 base, and 15 bases lay between the germline ends. Per germline, CDR1 MDHEN and CDR2 SYDVKM. The CDR3 DNA is TGTGCCAGCAGTACTGTAGCGGACGGATCCTACAATGAGCAGTTCTTC. This translates into CASSTVADGSYNEQFF.

There are many counts of this clonotype. V is TRBV7-9 and J is TRBJ1-2; 7 bases align to TRBD1. Germline V lookup: CDR1 SEHNR, CDR2 FQNEAQ (reference sequence). CDR3 length equals 12 residues. V shed 5 bases, J shed 6 bases, and the junction held 3 bases outside the gene matches. The CDR3 coding sequence is TGTGCCAGCAGCCCCACAGGGGATGGCTACACCTTC. It specifies CASSPTGDGYTF.